The clone carrying this TCR beta chain was observed a single time. Antigen unknown. A much more abundant neighbour one base away suggests this may be a read error. Time point indicated: patch test 1, 2 weeks after DPC sensitization. Treatment specified: therapeutic diphenylcyclopropenone sensitization with weekly scalp DPC. This sample stems from a study of human T cells and chemical hapten exposure. Study in general: The study traced per-sample TCR yield variation mainly to small differences in pooled library volumes.

Individual cDNA molecules received unique molecular identifiers in the library. TCRdb redid the calling of the RACE reads with MiXCR, one entry per CDR3 protein. This table holds about 120,000 distinct CDR3 sequences, about an eighth found once. Notes on the study in general: There were significantly more large CDR3 similarity clusters among expanded TCRs than among controls.

Germline V gives CDR1 SGHTA, CDR2 FQGNSA. The CDR3 contains 14 residues. The sample was whole blood, taken in connection with sensitization to the hapten diphenylcyclopropenone (DPC). The chain carries TRBV7-2 and TRBJ2-7; TRBD1 might be the D (8 bases). The clonotype was recovered from a woman aged 50 to 65 with alopecia areata. Some clones in this sample may be carry-over from other donors' samples. CDR3 bases: TGTGCCAGCAGCTTACAACAGGGGGACTACGGGCAGTACTTC. The encoded protein is CASSLQQGDYGQYF.